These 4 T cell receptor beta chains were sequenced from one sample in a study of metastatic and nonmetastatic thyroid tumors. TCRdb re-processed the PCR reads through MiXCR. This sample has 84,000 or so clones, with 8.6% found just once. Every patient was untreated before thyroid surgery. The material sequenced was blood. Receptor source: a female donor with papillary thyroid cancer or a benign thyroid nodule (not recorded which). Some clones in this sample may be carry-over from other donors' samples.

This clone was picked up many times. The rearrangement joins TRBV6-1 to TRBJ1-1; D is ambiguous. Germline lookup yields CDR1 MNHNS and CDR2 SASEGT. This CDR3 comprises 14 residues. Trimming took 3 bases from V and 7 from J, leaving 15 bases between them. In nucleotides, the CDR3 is TGTGCCAGCAGTGAGGTGGGAATTGGAGGTGAAGCTTTCTTT. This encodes CASSEVGIGGEAFF.

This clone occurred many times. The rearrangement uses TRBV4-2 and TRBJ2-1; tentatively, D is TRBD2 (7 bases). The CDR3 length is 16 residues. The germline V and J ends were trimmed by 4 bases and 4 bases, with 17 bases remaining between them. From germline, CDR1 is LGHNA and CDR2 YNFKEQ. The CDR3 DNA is TGTGCCAGCAGCCCACCGGTCGGGGGGCGTTACAATGAGCAGTTCTTC. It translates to CASSPPVGGRYNEQFF.

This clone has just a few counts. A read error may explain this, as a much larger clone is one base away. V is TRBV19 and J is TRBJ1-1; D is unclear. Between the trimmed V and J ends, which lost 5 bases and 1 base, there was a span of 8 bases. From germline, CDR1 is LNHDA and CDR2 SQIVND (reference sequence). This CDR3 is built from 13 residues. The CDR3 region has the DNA TGTGCCAGTAGTTTCTCAACGAACACTGAAGCTTTCTTT. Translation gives CASSFSTNTEAFF.

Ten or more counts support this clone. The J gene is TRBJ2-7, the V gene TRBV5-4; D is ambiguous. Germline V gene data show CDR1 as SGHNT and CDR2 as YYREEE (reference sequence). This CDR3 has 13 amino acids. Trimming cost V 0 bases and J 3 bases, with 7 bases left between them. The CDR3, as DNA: TGTGCCAGCAGCTTGGGGCAGCACTACGAGCAGTACTTC. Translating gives CASSLGQHYEQYF. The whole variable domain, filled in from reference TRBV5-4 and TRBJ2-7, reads ETGVTQSPTHLIKTRGQQVTLRCSSQSGHNTVSWYQQALGQGPQFIFQYYREEENGRGNFPPRFSGLQFPNYSSELNVNALELDDSALYLCASSLGQHYEQYFGPGTRLTVT.